What follows are 31 T cell receptor beta chains derived from one specimen sequenced in a study of T-cell memory formation after mild COVID-19. TCRdb re-called the 5' RACE reads through MiXCR, storing one row per CDR3 protein. The sample comprises hundreds of thousands of distinct CDR3 sequences, 20% of which are singletons, and under 15% rests with the top ten. Input material: PBMCs or a T cell subset sorted from them (not recorded which). Every receptor here comes from an adult woman who had mild COVID-19 (a few samples of this study predate the infection). Cell type and time point are not known.

On this clonotype itself: The CDR3 ends on some other residue instead of the conserved phenylalanine or tryptophan, so this is likely a read error. The genes are TRBV4-2 and TRBJ1-6, with D perhaps TRBD1 (5 bases). Trimming cost V 2 bases and J 1 base, with 6 bases left between them. The CDR3 is 15 residues long. CDR1 LGHNA and CDR2 YNFKEQ come from the germline V gene. The CDR3 spells CASSQQGSYNSPLHL. CDR3 nucleotides: TGTGCCAGCAGCCAACAGGGTTCCTATAATTCACCCCTCCACCTT.

This clonotype has more than one count but fewer than ten. The chain links TRBV12-3 or TRBV12-4 to TRBJ2-1; D perhaps matches TRBD2 (7 bases). This CDR3 region has 15 residues. V was shortened by 2 bases and J by 6 bases, with 14 bases between the two germline ends. The chain's CDR3 is CASSLLGGGRNEQFF. In DNA form, the CDR3 reads TGTGCCAGCAGTTTATTGGGGGGGGGCCGCAATGAGCAGTTCTTC.

Worth noting for this clonotype: A clone one base away is much larger, so this may be a read error. CDR3 DNA sequence: TGTGCCAGCCAGGGGACAGATACGCAGTATTTT. Translating gives CASQGTDTQYF. V is TRBV7-9 and J is TRBJ2-3; TRBD1 might be the D (6 bases). V was cut by 8 bases and J by 3 bases, with 6 bases left in between. Germline CDR1 and CDR2: SEHNR and FQNEAQ (reference sequence). The CDR3 sequence is 11 residues long.

The J gene is TRBJ2-1, the V gene TRBV29-1, with 7 bases fitting TRBD2. Germline lookup yields CDR1 SQVTM and CDR2 ANQGSEA. The CDR3 is made up of 15 amino acids. V lost 3 bases, J lost 5 bases, and 10 bases stayed unmatched. The CDR3 protein is CSVDFWLADDNEQFF. The CDR3 DNA is TGCAGCGTTGATTTTTGGCTAGCGGATGACAATGAGCAGTTCTTC.

The chain is built from TRBV20-1 and TRBJ2-3; either TRBD1 or TRBD2 may fit D (7 bases each). The V gene's germline CDR1 is DFQATT and CDR2 SNEGSKA (reference sequence). V lost 0 bases to trimming and J lost 4 bases, with 17 bases between them. The CDR3 has 16 amino acids. This CDR3 is CSARDRYRGGADTQYF. In nucleotides, the CDR3 is TGCAGTGCTAGAGATAGGTACAGGGGAGGGGCAGATACGCAGTATTTT.

This clonotype turned up a few times. The chain combines TRBV6-2 or TRBV6-3 with TRBJ2-3; no firm D call. The germline gives CDR1 MNHEY, CDR2 SVGEGT. Trimming took 2 bases from V and 5 from J, leaving 11 bases between them. CDR3 size: 14 residues. The CDR3: CASSYGPLGDTQYF. CDR3 bases: TGTGCCAGCAGTTACGGACCCCTCGGAGATACGCAGTATTTT.

This clonotype was observed a few times. The J gene is TRBJ1-1, the V gene TRBV12-3 or TRBV12-4; D gene ambiguous. The length of the CDR3 is 14 residues. Trimming left V 3 bases short and J 0 bases short, with 8 bases between. The CDR3 is CASSLIRLNTEAFF. CDR3 nucleotides: TGTGCCAGCAGTTTGATTCGGTTGAACACTGAAGCTTTCTTT.

In DNA, the CDR3 is TGTGCCAGCAGCCAAGAGGTGGGGGCGACGGACACCGGGGAGCTGTTTTTT. Translated: CASSQEVGATDTGELFF. V usage is TRBV4-2 and J usage is TRBJ2-2, with D maybe TRBD1 (6 bases). Trimming removed 0 bases at V and 3 bases at J, with 14 bases between. The germline V gene has CDR1 LGHNA and CDR2 YNFKEQ. The CDR3 totals 17 residues.

In its sample, this clonotype was seen many times. This chain uses TRBV20-1 with TRBJ2-5; no firm D call. The CDR3 has 13 residues. The germline V and J ends were trimmed by 0 bases and 0 bases, with 5 bases remaining between them. CDR1 and CDR2 (germline): DFQATT, SNEGSKA (reference sequence). CDR3 amino acids: CSARDLYQETQYF. CDR3 bases: TGCAGTGCTAGAGACCTGTACCAAGAGACCCAGTACTTC.

The chain uses TRBV11-2 and TRBJ2-6; D uncertain. The CDR3 runs to 15 residues. Trimming left V 0 bases short and J 5 bases short, with 8 bases between. CDR1 and CDR2 (germline): SGHAT, FQNNGV. CDR3 region: CASSLEAGRANVLTF. The DNA of the CDR3 is TGTGCCAGCAGCTTAGAGGCAGGTCGGGCCAACGTCCTGACTTTC.

The rearrangement uses TRBV4-1 and TRBJ2-7; 10 bases match TRBD1. The CDR3 is 16 amino acids. J gave up 0 bases and V 3 bases, and 5 bases lay outside the gene matches. Germline loops: CDR1 MGHRA, CDR2 YSYEKL. The CDR3 DNA is TGCGCCAGCAGCCACGACGGGGACAGGGGCTCCTACGAGCAGTACTTC. Translating it yields CASSHDGDRGSYEQYF.

The genes are TRBV10-3 and TRBJ2-5; D tentatively reads TRBD1 or TRBD2 (5 bases each). Trimming cost V 5 bases and J 0 bases, with 10 bases left between them. The CDR3 totals 14 residues. Germline-derived CDR1 and CDR2 are ENHRY and SYGVKD. The chain's CDR3 is CAISHRGDQETQYF. CDR3 in DNA: TGTGCCATCAGTCACCGAGGGGACCAAGAGACCCAGTACTTC.

The rearrangement uses TRBV9 and TRBJ2-1; TRBD1 is a possible D gene (6 bases). The CDR3 consists of 15 residues. Germline V gene data show CDR1 as SGDLS and CDR2 as YYNGEE. The V gene lost 0 bases and the J gene lost 1 base, with 8 bases spanning the gap. The CDR3 loop is CASSVAGESYNEQFF. CDR3 DNA: TGTGCCAGCAGCGTAGCAGGGGAGTCCTACAATGAGCAGTTCTTC.

This chain links TRBV7-9 with TRBJ1-2; TRBD1 might be the D (5 bases). Trimming took 4 bases from V and 4 from J, leaving 19 bases between them. Germline CDR1 and CDR2: SEHNR and FQNEAQ (reference sequence). The CDR3 has 16 amino acids. The CDR3 region is CASSSSGGIHGYGYTF. In nucleotides, the CDR3 is TGTGCCAGCAGCTCCAGCGGGGGAATACACGGCTATGGCTACACCTTC.

This chain uses TRBV11-2 with TRBJ2-5; 10 bases agree with TRBD2. Germline assignment: CDR1 SGHAT and CDR2 FQNNGV. CDR3 length: 16 residues. V gave up 5 bases and J gave up 5 bases; unmatched junction bases: 11. For the CDR3, the DNA is TGTGCCAGCAGCCCTTACGAGCGGGAGGGCATGGAGACCCAGTACTTC. Its translation: CASSPYEREGMETQYF.

The V call is TRBV11-2, the J call TRBJ2-3; TRBD2 aligns across 7 bases. CDR1 is SGHAT and CDR2 is FQNNGV in the germline V gene. The CDR3 runs 15 residues. V lost 1 base, J lost 6 bases, and 7 bases stayed unmatched. The CDR3 nucleotides are TGTGCCAGCAGCTTAGGACTAGCCGGTCGGGATACGCAGTATTTT. Translation gives CASSLGLAGRDTQYF.

The J gene is TRBJ1-1, the V gene TRBV5-1; D remains ambiguous. The V end lost 0 bases, the J end lost 3 bases, and 12 bases lay between the germline ends. From germline, CDR1 is SGHRS and CDR2 YFSETQ. The CDR3 runs to 15 residues. The DNA for the CDR3 is TGCGCCAGCAGCTTGGTGCCTGGTCAGGACACTGAAGCTTTCTTT. Translated, it gives CASSLVPGQDTEAFF.

CDR3 sequence: CSVEKGGLVYTEAFF. The CDR3 nucleotides read TGCAGCGTTGAAAAAGGGGGCTTGGTGTACACTGAAGCTTTCTTT. The chain employs TRBV29-1 and TRBJ1-1, with TRBD1 matching over 7 bases. The CDR3 has 15 residues. Losses at the gene ends were 2 bases for V and 3 bases for J; bases not matched to a gene: 9. Per germline, CDR1 SQVTM and CDR2 ANQGSEA.

This clonotype was seen a handful of times. This chain links TRBV24-1 with TRBJ2-3; 7 positions agree with TRBD1. CDR1 is KGHDR and CDR2 is SFDVKD in the germline V gene. The length of the CDR3 is 18 residues. V dropped 4 bases and J dropped 0; count of bases not matched to a gene: 12. CDR3 residues: CATSDPTGTLVSTDTQYF. As DNA, the CDR3 is TGTGCCACCAGTGACCCGACAGGGACACTGGTAAGCACAGATACGCAGTATTTT.

The chain links TRBV11-2 to TRBJ2-5, with 7 bases that match TRBD2. Losses at the gene ends were 3 bases for V and 5 bases for J; bases not matched to a gene: 9. CDR3 length: 15 residues. The germline gives CDR1 SGHAT, CDR2 FQNNGV. CDR3 amino acids: CASSLRTRSAETQYF. The CDR3 DNA reads as TGTGCCAGCAGCTTGAGGACTAGAAGTGCGGAGACCCAGTACTTC.

This clonotype showed up just a few times. The V gene is TRBV9, the J gene TRBJ2-5; TRBD2 matches at 8 bases. V gave up 4 bases and J gave up 0 bases; unmatched junction bases: 5. This CDR3 has 15 amino acids. The germline V gene encodes CDR1 SGDLS and CDR2 YYNGEE. The CDR3 here is CASSSSGGHQETQYF. DNA for the CDR3: TGTGCCAGCAGCTCCAGCGGGGGACACCAAGAGACCCAGTACTTC.

The chain has TRBV12-3 or TRBV12-4 and TRBJ2-7; 10 bases are a match to TRBD2. This CDR3 contains 20 residues. V gave up 3 bases and J gave up 0 bases; unmatched junction bases: 17. The CDR3 DNA is TGTGCCAGCAGTTTCGGGGTGGTAACGGGGGCTAGCGGGAGCTCCTACGAGCAGTACTTC. Amino acid sequence: CASSFGVVTGASGSSYEQYF.

The chain links TRBV21-1 to TRBJ2-7. TRBV21-1 represents a pseudogene. CDR3 size: 12 residues. The CDR3 here is CASSPDLGEQYF. The DNA for the CDR3 is TGTGCCAGCAGCCCCGACCTGGGCGAGCAGTACTTC.

This clonotype has at least ten counts. The chain's CDR3 is CASSLSLSTDTQYF. In nucleotides, the CDR3 is TGTGCCAGCAGTTTATCGCTAAGCACAGATACGCAGTATTTT. The chain combines TRBV27 with TRBJ2-3; D gene ambiguous. The CDR3 is 14 residues long. V dropped 0 bases and J dropped 0 bases, with 4 bases sitting between them. Germline values: CDR1 MNHEY, CDR2 SMNVEV (reference sequence).

The V call is TRBV11-2, the J call TRBJ2-1; D remains unclear. Germline V CDR1 and CDR2: SGHAT, FQNNGV. CDR3 length: 17 residues. The V and J ends lost 2 bases and 2 bases respectively, with 16 bases between them. CDR3 nucleotides: TGTGCCAGCAGCTTACGCGGAGCTGTCTATCCCTACAATGAGCAGTTCTTC. Its translation is CASSLRGAVYPYNEQFF.

In DNA form, the CDR3 reads TGTGCCAGCAGCTTATTCTGGGACAGCGGGGATTCCTACGAGCAGTACTTC. Protein: CASSLFWDSGDSYEQYF. The V and J genes are TRBV7-9 and TRBJ2-7, with D perhaps assigned TRBD1 or TRBD2 (7 bases each). V dropped 2 bases and J dropped 1 base, with 18 bases sitting between them. Per germline, CDR1 SEHNR and CDR2 FQNEAQ (reference sequence). This CDR3 is 17 amino acids long.

V and J are TRBV11-2 and TRBJ2-1; D is unresolved. CDR3 length equals 14 residues. V was trimmed by 3 bases and J by 6 bases, leaving 12 bases between them. Germline V lookup: CDR1 SGHAT, CDR2 FQNNGV. Written as DNA, the CDR3 is TGTGCCAGCAGCTTGTCCGAGAGAGGCAATGAGCAGTTCTTC. Translating gives CASSLSERGNEQFF. The full variable domain, with the rest looked up from reference TRBV11-2 and TRBJ2-1, is EAGVAQSPRYKIIEKRQSVAFWCNPISGHATLYWYQQILGQGPKLLIQFQNNGVVDDSQLPKDRFSAERLKGVDSTLKIQPAKLEDSAVYLCASSLSERGNEQFFGPGTRLTVL.

This clonotype was observed a handful of times. This chain uses TRBV2 with TRBJ2-1, with 10 bases aligning to TRBD2. The CDR3 is made up of 15 amino acids. V gave up 4 bases and J gave up 4 bases; unmatched junction bases: 4. The germline gives CDR1 SNHLY, CDR2 FYNNEI. The CDR3, as DNA: TGTGCCAGCAGTGTCTCACTAGCGGGATACAATGAGCAGTTCTTC. Protein product: CASSVSLAGYNEQFF.

The chain combines TRBV4-2 with TRBJ2-1; TRBD1 is a possible D gene (5 bases). Germline V CDR1 and CDR2: LGHNA, YNFKEQ. The CDR3 runs to 15 residues. V lost 0 bases and J 7 bases, leaving 13 bases between the germline ends. The CDR3 protein is CASSQDQGNWNEQFF. CDR3 DNA: TGTGCCAGCAGCCAAGATCAGGGTAACTGGAATGAGCAGTTCTTC.

In this sample, this clonotype turned up a few times. This chain connects TRBV12-3 or TRBV12-4 to TRBJ2-3; TRBD1 might be the D (6 bases). The CDR3 runs 15 residues. The V gene lost 4 bases and the J gene lost 3 bases, with 14 bases spanning the gap. CDR3 sequence (DNA): TGTGCCAGCAGTTCCCCTCCCAGGGGTACAGATACGCAGTATTTT. It specifies CASSSPPRGTDTQYF.

There are a few counts of this clonotype. The V gene is TRBV7-6, the J gene TRBJ2-5; the match to TRBD1 covers 8 bases. V was clipped by 5 bases and J by 2 bases; unmatched bases: 4. The V gene's germline CDR1 is SGHVS and CDR2 FNYEAQ. This CDR3 has 14 amino acids. As DNA, the CDR3 is TGTGCCAGCAGCCAGGACAGGGCTCAAGAGACCCAGTACTTC. Translation: CASSQDRAQETQYF.